This T cell receptor (beta chain) was observed in a study of T-cell memory formation after mild COVID-19 (dated by TCRdb to about 2021). About the study as a whole: Most TCR sequence clusters were specific to one of the two donors. Longitudinal TCRalpha and TCRbeta repertoire sequencing tracked T-cell clones expanding and contracting after mild COVID-19 in a couple of donors. The cohort comprised two young, previously healthy adult volunteers, one female and one male.

This clonotype was counted at least ten times. The clone's antigen remains unknown. At one end, the junction sequence differs from germline, possibly due to a read error. Instrument used: Illumina NovaSeq 6000. TCRalpha and TCRbeta cDNA libraries were built by 5'RACE with constant-segment primers, adding sample barcodes and unique molecular identifiers. Trizol reagent was used to extract RNA from every sample. Library amplification was performed in two PCR steps, and a second sample barcode and Illumina TruSeq adapters were introduced in the second step. Libraries were sequenced on an Illumina NovaSeq with 2 x 150 bp paired-end reads. The source study handled its data this way. Demultiplexing of reads and collapsing into UMI-guided consensus sequences were performed with migec v1.2.7. With mixcr v2.1.11, UMI consensuses were aligned to TRA and TRB V and J templates and assembled into clonotypes. A clonotype was counted as expanded or contracted only when both edgeR and NoisET called the clonotype significant, with the noise models trained on biological replicates. For edgeR calls, a false discovery rate-adjusted p below 0.01 and a log2 fold-change threshold of 1 were applied. PCA with hierarchical clustering of max-normalized trajectories of the 1000 most abundant clonotypes was used as exploratory dynamics analysis. Each responding clone was given a CD4 or CD8 phenotype based on the CD4+ and CD8+ repertoires, which had been sequenced separately. In TCRdb, the public reads were trimmed at Q25 with fastp and aligned with MiXCR, with productive beta chains retained. Identical CDR3 protein sequences are pooled into one entry, listed with their most common genes and DNA. What appears here as the V and J calls and clone size reflects TCRdb's work, not the paper's. Across this sample there are under 450,000 distinct CDR3 sequences, with 20% seen only once. The ten largest clones add up to around a fifth of the sample.

CDR1 and CDR2, per the germline V gene, are MGHRA and YSYEKL. The CDR3 runs 11 residues from the cysteine to the phenylalanine. Just CDR3 DNA is preserved here, 33 bases in frame from base 1. Ficoll-Paque density gradient centrifugation was used to isolate PBMCs. Study-level results and caveats: Some responding clones were found in pre-infection memory, which suggests that pre-existing cross-reactive memory T cells took part in the SARS-CoV-2 response. Contracting CD4+ clones appeared mostly in the CM and EM memory subsets, whereas CD8+ clones were enriched in EMRA. From day 15 to 85, contracting clones showed balanced CD4/CD8 phenotypes, whereas a second wave of clones that expanded from day 15 to 37 leaned towards CD4+. SARS-CoV-2 specificity of the second-wave clones peaking on day 37 was not confirmed. The study covered only a couple of mild cases, and larger cohorts including severe cases with pre-infection samples were considered necessary.

What was sequenced was PBMCs or a T cell subset sorted from them (not recorded which). The sequence came from a man aged 18-30 years who had mild COVID-19 (a few samples of this study predate the infection). The sample titles of this study are shuffled in the database, so cell type and time point are left out; the donor was told from shared clones. The rearrangement combines TRBV4-1 with TRBJ2-7; TRBD2 is perhaps the D gene, given 5 matching bases. The DNA sequence is given as TGTGCCAGCAGTCGGGGCTACGAGCAGTACTTC. This is translated as CASSRGYEQYF.